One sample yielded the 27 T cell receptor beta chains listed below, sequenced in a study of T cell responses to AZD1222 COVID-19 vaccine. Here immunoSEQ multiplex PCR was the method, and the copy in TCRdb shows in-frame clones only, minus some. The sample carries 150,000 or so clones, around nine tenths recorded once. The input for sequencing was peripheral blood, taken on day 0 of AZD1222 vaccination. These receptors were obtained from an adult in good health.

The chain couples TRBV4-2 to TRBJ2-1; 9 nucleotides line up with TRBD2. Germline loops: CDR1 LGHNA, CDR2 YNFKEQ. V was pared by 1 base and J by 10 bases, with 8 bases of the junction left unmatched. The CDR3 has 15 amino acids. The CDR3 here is CASSQGDSGSYEQFF. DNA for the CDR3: TGTGCCAGCAGCCAAGGGGATAGCGGGAGCTACGAGCAGTTCTTC.

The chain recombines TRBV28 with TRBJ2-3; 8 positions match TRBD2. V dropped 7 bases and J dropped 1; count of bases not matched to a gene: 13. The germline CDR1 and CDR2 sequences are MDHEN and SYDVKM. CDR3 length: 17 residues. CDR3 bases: TGTGCCAGCACTACTAAAACCCCGGGACTAGGCACAGATACGCAGTATTTT. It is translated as CASTTKTPGLGTDTQYF. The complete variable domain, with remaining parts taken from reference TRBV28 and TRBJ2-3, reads DVKVTQSSRYLVKRTGEKVFLECVQDMDHENMFWYRQDPGLGLRLIYFSYDVKMKEKGDIPEGYSVSREKKERFSLILESASTNQTSMYLCASTTKTPGLGTDTQYFGPGTRLTVL.

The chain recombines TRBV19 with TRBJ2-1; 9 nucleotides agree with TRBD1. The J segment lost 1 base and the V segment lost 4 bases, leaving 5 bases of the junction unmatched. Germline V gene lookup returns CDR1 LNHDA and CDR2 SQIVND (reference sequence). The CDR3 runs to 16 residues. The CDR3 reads CASSRPGQGSYNEQFF. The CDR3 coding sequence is TGTGCCAGTAGTAGACCGGGACAGGGTTCCTACAATGAGCAGTTCTTC.

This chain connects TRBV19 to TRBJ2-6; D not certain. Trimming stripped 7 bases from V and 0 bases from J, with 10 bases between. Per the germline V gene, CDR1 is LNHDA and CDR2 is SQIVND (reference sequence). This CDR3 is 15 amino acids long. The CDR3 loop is CASKFPSSGANVLTF. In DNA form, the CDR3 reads TGTGCCAGTAAGTTTCCCAGCTCTGGGGCCAACGTCCTGACTTTC.

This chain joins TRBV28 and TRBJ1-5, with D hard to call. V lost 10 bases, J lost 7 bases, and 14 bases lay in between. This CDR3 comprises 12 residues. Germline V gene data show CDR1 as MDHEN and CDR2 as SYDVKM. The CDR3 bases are TGTGCCACCCAAGCGTTGGGACAGCCCCAGCATTTT. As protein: CATQALGQPQHF.

CDR3 loop: CASSLYEGGIEAFF. CDR3 nucleotide sequence: TGCGCCAGCAGCTTGTACGAGGGAGGGATTGAAGCTTTCTTT. The rearrangement links TRBV5-1 to TRBJ1-1; D is uncertain. Germline V gene data show CDR1 as SGHRS and CDR2 as YFSETQ. Trimming left V 1 base short and J 7 bases short, with 14 bases between. The CDR3 extends over 14 amino acids.

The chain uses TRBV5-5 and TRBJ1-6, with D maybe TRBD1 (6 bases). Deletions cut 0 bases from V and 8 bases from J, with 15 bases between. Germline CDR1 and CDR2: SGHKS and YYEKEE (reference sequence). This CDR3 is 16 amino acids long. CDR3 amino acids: CASSLVVGRGDSPLHF. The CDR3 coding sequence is TGTGCCAGCAGCTTGGTCGTAGGCAGGGGAGATTCACCCCTCCACTTT.

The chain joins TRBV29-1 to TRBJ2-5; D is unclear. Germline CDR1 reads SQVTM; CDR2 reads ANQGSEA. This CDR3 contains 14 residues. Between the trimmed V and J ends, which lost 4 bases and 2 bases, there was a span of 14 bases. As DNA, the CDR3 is TGCAGCGTTGCGAACAATCCAGAGCAAGAGACCCAGTACTTC. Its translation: CSVANNPEQETQYF.

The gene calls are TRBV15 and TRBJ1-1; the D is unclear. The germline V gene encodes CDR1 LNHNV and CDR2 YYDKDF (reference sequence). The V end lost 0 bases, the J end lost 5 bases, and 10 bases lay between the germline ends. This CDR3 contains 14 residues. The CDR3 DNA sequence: TGTGCCACCAGCAGAGAATTCGAGGCAACTGAAGCTTTCTTT. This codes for CATSREFEATEAFF.

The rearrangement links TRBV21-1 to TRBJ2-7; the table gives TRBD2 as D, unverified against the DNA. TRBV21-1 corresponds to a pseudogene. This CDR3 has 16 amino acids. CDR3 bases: TGTGCCAGCAGCCCCCTCGGCGAGGCGAGTTCCTACGAGCAGTACTTC. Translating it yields CASSPLGEASSYEQYF.

CDR3 loop: CASSPGLAGRNEQFF. Written as DNA, the CDR3 is TGTGCCAGCAGTCCGGGACTAGCGGGACGGAATGAGCAGTTCTTC. This rearrangement joins TRBV6-5 to TRBJ2-1, with 13 nucleotides matching TRBD2. Germline CDR1 MNHEY, CDR2 SVGAGI. The J segment lost 7 bases and the V segment lost 5 bases, leaving 5 bases of the junction unmatched. This CDR3 has 15 amino acids.

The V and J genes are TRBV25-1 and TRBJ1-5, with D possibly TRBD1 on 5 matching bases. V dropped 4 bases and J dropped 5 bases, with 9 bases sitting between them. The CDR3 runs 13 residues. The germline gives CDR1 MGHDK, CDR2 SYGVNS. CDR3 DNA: TGTGCCAGCAGTGGGGACGAACATCAGCCCCAGCATTTT. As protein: CASSGDEHQPQHF.

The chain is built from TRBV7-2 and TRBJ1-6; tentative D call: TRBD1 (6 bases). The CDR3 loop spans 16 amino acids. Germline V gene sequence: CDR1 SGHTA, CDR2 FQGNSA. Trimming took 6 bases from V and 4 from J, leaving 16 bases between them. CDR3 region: CASSTQRTDYNSPLHF. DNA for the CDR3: TGTGCCAGCAGTACCCAAAGGACAGATTATAATTCACCCCTCCACTTT. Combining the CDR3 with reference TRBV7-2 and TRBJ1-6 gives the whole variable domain GAGVSQSPSNKVTEKGKDVELRCDPISGHTALYWYRQSLGQGLEFLIYFQGNSAPDKSGLPSDRFSAERTGGSVSTLTIQRTQQEDSAVYLCASSTQRTDYNSPLHFGNGTRLTVT.

The CDR3 coding sequence is TGCGCCAGCAGCTGGGGGGACAGACTCCCCTATGGCTACACCTTC. It encodes CASSWGDRLPYGYTF. The rearrangement links TRBV5-1 to TRBJ1-2; 7 bases are a match to TRBD1. The germline gives CDR1 SGHRS, CDR2 YFSETQ. With V trimmed by 3 bases and J by 4 bases, 9 bases remained unmatched. The CDR3 runs to 15 residues.

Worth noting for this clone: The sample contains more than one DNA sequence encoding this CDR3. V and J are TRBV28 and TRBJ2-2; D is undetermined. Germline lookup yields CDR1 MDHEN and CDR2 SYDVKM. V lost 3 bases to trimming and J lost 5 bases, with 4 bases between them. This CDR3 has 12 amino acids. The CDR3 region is CASSLGTGELFF. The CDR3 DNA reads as TGTGCCAGCAGTTTGGGGACCGGGGAGCTGTTTTTT.

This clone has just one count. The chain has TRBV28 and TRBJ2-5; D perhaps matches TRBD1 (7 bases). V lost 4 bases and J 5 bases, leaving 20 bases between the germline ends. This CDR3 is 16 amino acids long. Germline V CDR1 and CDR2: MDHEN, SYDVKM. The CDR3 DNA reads TGTGCCAGCAGTTCAAAAACACCAGGGGGGAAGGAGACCCAGTACTTC. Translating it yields CASSSKTPGGKETQYF.

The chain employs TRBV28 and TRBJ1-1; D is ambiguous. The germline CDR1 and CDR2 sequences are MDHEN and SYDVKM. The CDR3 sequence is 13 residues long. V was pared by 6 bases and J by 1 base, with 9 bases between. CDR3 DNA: TGTGCCAGCAGACCTAGAAAGAACACTGAAGCTTTCTTT. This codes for CASRPRKNTEAFF. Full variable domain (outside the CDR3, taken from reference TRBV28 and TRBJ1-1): DVKVTQSSRYLVKRTGEKVFLECVQDMDHENMFWYRQDPGLGLRLIYFSYDVKMKEKGDIPEGYSVSREKKERFSLILESASTNQTSMYLCASRPRKNTEAFFGQGTRLTVV.

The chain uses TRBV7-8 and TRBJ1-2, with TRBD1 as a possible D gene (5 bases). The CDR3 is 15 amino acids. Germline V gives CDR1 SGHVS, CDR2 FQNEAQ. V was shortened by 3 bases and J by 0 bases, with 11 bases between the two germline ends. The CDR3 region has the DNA TGTGCCAGCAGCTTGGCCGGGACCGCTAACTATGGCTACACCTTC. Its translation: CASSLAGTANYGYTF.

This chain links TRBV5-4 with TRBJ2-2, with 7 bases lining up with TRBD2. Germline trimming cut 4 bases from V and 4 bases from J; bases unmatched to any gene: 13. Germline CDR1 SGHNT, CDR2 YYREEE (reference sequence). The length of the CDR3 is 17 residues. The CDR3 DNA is TGTGCCAGCAGCCCGCTCGGCGGGAGTTCAGCCACCGGGGAGCTGTTTTTT. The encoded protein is CASSPLGGSSATGELFF.

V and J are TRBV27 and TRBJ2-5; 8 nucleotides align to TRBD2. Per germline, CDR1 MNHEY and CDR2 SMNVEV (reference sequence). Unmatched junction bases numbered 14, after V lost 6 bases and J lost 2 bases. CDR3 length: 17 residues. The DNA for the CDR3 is TGTGCCAGCAGCGAATGGACTAGCACCGTACGTCAAGAGACCCAGTACTTC. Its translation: CASSEWTSTVRQETQYF.

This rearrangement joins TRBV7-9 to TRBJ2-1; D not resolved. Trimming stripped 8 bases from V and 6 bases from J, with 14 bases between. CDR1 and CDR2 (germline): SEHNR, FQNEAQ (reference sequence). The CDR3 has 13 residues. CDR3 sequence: CASSPWGSNEQFF. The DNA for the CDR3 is TGTGCCAGCTCCCCTTGGGGTTCCAATGAGCAGTTCTTC. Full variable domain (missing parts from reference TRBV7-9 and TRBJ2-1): DTGVSQNPRHKITKRGQNVTFRCDPISEHNRLYWYRQTLGQGPEFLTYFQNEAQLEKSRLLSDRFSAERPKGSFSTLEIQRTEQGDSAMYLCASSPWGSNEQFFGPGTRLTVL.

The CDR3 coding sequence is TGTGCCAGCAGCGCAAAACAGGGGAGCTATGGCTACACCTTC. Translation: CASSAKQGSYGYTF. This rearrangement joins TRBV5-4 to TRBJ1-2, with 7 bases that match TRBD1. V dropped 4 bases and J dropped 4; count of bases not matched to a gene: 7. There are 14 residues in the CDR3. Looked up from germline, CDR1 is SGHNT and CDR2 is YYREEE (reference sequence). Combining the CDR3 with reference TRBV5-4 and TRBJ1-2 gives the whole variable domain ETGVTQSPTHLIKTRGQQVTLRCSSQSGHNTVSWYQQALGQGPQFIFQYYREEENGRGNFPPRFSGLQFPNYSSELNVNALELDDSALYLCASSAKQGSYGYTFGSGTRLTVV.

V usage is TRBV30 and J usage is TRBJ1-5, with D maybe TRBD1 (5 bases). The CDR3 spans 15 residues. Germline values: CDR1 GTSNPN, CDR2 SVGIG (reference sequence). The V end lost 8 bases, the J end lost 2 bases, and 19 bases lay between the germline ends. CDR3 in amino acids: CALGGSGRGNQPQHF. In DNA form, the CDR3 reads TGTGCCCTTGGGGGGTCGGGGAGGGGCAATCAGCCCCAGCATTTT.

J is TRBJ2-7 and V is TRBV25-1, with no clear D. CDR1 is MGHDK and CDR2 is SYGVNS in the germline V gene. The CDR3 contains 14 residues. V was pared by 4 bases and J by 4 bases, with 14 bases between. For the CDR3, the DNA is TGTGCCAGCAGTGCCTTATTAGCCGAATACGAGCAGTACTTC. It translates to CASSALLAEYEQYF.

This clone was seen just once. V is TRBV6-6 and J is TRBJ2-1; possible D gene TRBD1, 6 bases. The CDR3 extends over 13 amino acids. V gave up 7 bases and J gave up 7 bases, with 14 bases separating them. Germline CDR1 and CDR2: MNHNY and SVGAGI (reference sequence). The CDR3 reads CASTTGTGNEQFF. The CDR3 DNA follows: TGTGCCAGCACTACCGGAACAGGGAATGAGCAGTTCTTC.

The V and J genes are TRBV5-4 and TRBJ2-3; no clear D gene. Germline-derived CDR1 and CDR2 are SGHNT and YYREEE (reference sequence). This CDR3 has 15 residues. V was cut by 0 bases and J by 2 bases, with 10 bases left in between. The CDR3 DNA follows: TGTGCCAGCAGCTTGGGGGCAGACCCCACAGATACGCAGTATTTT. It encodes CASSLGADPTDTQYF. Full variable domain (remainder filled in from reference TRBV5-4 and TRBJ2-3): ETGVTQSPTHLIKTRGQQVTLRCSSQSGHNTVSWYQQALGQGPQFIFQYYREEENGRGNFPPRFSGLQFPNYSSELNVNALELDDSALYLCASSLGADPTDTQYFGPGTRLTVL.

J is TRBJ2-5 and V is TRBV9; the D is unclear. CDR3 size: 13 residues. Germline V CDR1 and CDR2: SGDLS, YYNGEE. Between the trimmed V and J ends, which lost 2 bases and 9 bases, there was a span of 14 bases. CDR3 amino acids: CASSVAAGWAQYF. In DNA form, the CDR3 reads TGTGCCAGCAGCGTTGCCGCCGGTTGGGCCCAGTACTTC.